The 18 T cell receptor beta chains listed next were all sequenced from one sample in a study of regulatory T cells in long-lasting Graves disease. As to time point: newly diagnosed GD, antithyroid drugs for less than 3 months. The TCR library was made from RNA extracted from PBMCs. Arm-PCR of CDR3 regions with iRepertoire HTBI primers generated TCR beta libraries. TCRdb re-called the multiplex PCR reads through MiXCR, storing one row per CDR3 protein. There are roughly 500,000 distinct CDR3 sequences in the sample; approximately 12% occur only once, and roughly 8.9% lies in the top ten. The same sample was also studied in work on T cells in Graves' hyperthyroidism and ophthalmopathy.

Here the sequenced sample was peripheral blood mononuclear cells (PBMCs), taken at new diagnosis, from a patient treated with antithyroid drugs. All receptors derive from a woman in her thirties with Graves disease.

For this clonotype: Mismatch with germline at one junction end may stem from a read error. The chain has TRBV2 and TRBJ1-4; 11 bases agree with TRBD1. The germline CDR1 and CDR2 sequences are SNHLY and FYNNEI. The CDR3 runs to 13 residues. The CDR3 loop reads CASCGTGGERLFF. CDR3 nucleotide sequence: TGTGCCAGCTGTGGGACAGGGGGGGAAAGACTGTTTTTT. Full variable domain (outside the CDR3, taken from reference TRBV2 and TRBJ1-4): EPEVTQTPSHQVTQMGQEVILRCVPISNHLYFYWYRQILGQKVEFLVSFYNNEISEKSEIFDDQFSVERPDGSNFTLKIRSTKLEDSAMYFCASCGTGGERLFFGSGTQLSVL.

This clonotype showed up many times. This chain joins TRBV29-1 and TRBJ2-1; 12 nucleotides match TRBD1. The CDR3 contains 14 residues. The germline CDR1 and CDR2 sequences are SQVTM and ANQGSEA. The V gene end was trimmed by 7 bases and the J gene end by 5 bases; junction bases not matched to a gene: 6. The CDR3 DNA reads TGCAGCGCGGGACAGGGGGCAGGTAACAATGAGCAGTTCTTC. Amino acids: CSAGQGAGNNEQFF.

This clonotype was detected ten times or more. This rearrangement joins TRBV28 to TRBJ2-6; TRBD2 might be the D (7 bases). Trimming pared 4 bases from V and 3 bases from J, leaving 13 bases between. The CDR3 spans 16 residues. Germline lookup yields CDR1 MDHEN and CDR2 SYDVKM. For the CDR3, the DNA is TGTGCCAGCAGTTACGAGGGAGGGGGTGGGGCCAACGTCCTGACTTTC. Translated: CASSYEGGGGANVLTF.

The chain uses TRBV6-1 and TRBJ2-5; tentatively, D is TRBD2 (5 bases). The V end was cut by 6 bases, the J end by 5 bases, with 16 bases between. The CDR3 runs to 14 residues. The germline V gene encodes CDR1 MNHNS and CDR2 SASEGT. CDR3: CASSAIAGRETQYF. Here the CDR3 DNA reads TGTGCCAGCAGCGCAATTGCGGGCCGGGAGACCCAGTACTTC.

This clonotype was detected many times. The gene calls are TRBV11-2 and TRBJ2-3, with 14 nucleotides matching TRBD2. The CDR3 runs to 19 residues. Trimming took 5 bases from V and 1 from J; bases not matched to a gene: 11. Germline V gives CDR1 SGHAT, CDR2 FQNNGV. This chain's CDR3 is CASSPTGTSGGPGTDTQYF. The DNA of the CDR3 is TGTGCCAGCAGCCCAACCGGGACTAGCGGGGGCCCCGGCACAGATACGCAGTATTTT. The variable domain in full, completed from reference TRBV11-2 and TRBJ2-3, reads EAGVAQSPRYKIIEKRQSVAFWCNPISGHATLYWYQQILGQGPKLLIQFQNNGVVDDSQLPKDRFSAERLKGVDSTLKIQPAKLEDSAVYLCASSPTGTSGGPGTDTQYFGPGTRLTVL.

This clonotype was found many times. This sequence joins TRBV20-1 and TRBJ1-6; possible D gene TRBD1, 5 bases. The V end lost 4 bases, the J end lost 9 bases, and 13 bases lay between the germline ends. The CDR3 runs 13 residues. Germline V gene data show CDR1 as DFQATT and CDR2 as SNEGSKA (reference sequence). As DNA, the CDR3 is TGCAGTGCTACCAGGGAAGTGGGTTCACCCCTCCACTTT. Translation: CSATREVGSPLHF.

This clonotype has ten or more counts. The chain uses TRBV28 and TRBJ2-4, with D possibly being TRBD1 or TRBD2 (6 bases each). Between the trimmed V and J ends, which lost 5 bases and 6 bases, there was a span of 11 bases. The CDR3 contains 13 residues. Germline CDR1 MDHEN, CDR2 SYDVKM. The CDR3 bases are TGTGCCAGCAGTGCGGGACACTCAAACATTCAGTACTTC. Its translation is CASSAGHSNIQYF.

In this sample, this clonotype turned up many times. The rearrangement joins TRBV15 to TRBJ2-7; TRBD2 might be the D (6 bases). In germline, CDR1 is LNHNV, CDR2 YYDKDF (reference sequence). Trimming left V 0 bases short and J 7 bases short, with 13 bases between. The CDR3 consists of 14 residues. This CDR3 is CATSRDPGALEQYF. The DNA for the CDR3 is TGTGCCACCAGCAGAGATCCGGGAGCATTAGAGCAGTACTTC.

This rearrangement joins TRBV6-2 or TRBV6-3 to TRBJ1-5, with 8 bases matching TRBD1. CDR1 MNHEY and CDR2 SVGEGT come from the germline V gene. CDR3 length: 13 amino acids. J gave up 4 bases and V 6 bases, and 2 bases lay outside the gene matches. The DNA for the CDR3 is TGTGCCAGCAGGGGACAGGAGAATCAGCCCCAGCATTTT. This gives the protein CASRGQENQPQHF.

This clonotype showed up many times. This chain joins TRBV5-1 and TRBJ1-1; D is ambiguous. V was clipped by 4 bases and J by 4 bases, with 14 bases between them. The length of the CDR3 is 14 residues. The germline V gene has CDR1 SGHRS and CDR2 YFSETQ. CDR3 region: CASSKVEGRTEAFF. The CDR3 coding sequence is TGCGCCAGCAGCAAGGTAGAGGGCCGCACTGAAGCTTTCTTT.

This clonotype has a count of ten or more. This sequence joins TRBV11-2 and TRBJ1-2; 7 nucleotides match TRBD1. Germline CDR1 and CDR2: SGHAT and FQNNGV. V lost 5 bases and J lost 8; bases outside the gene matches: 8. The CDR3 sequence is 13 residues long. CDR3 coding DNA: TGTGCCAGCAGCCCGGCGACAGGGAGCGGCTACACCTTC. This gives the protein CASSPATGSGYTF.

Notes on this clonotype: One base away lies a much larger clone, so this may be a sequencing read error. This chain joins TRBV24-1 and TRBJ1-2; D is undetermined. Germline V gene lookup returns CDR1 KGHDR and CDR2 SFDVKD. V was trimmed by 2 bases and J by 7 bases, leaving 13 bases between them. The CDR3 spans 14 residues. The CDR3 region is CATSDWADGGGYTF. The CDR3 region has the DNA TGTGCCACCAGTGATTGGGCAGACGGCGGTGGCTACACCTTC.

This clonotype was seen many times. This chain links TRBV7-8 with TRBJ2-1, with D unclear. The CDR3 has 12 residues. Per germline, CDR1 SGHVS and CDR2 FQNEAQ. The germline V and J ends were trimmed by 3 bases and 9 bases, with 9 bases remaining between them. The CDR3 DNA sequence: TGTGCCAGCAGCTTTGCTGTTCGTGAGCAGTTCTTC. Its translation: CASSFAVREQFF. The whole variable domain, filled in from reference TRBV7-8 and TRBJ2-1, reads GAGVSQSPRYKVAKRGQDVALRCDPISGHVSLFWYQQALGQGPEFLTYFQNEAQLDKSGLPSDRFFAERPEGSVSTLKIQRTQQEDSAVYLCASSFAVREQFFGPGTRLTVL.

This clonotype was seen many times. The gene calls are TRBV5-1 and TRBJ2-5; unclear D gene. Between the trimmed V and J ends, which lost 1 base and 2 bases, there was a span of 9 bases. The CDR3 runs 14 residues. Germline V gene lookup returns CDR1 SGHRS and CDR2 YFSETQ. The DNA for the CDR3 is TGCGCCAGCAGCTTGTCCCTGTCTCAAGAGACCCAGTACTTC. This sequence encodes CASSLSLSQETQYF.

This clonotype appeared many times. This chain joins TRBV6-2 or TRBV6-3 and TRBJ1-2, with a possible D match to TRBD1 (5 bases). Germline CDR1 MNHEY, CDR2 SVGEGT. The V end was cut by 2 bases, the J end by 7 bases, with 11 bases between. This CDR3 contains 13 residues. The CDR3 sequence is CASSYRQGLGYTF. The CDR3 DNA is TGTGCCAGCAGTTACCGCCAGGGCCTTGGCTACACCTTC.

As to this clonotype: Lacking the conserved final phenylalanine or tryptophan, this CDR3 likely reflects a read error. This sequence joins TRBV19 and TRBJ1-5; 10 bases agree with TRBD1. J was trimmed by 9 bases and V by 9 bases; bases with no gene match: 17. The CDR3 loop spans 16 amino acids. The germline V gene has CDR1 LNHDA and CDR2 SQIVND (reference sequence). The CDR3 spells CASKDPGQGPSRPQHS. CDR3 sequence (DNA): TGTGCCAGCAAGGACCCGGGACAGGGGCCCTCTCGGCCCCAGCATTCT.

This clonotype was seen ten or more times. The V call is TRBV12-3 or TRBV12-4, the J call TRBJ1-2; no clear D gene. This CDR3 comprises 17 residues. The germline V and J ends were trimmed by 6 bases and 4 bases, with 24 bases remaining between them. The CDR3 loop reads CASRATLAPERGYGYTF. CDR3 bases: TGTGCCAGCAGGGCTACCCTGGCCCCGGAGCGGGGCTATGGCTACACCTTC.

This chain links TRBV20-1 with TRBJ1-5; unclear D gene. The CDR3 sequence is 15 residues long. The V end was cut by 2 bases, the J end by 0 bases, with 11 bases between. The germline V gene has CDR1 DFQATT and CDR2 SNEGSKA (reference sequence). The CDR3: CSARLKQHSNQPQHF. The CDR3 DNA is TGCAGTGCTAGATTAAAGCAGCATAGCAATCAGCCCCAGCATTTT.